Here is one TCR beta chain with its context. Its specificity is not known. The CDR3 end is not reached by the read, which stops 3 residues before it; the germline J gene fills it in. V gave up 0 bases and J gave up 0 bases; unmatched junction bases: 4. The CDR3 is 17 amino acids. Germline assignment: CDR1 SGHTA and CDR2 FQGNSA. The source of the sample is a study of T cells in women clearing cervical HPV infection. Study context: Blood came at first lesion visit for cases, post-clearance for controls. Whole-study findings and limits: CIN3+ cases had significantly higher TCR richness than controls; evenness did not differ. TRBV6-7 abundance was lower in cases than controls (around 0.1% versus 0.15%).

Prevalent HPV16 infections were excluded; only incident single HPV16 infections included. The data were produced by immunoSEQ multiplex PCR, yet TCRdb's version contains in-frame clones alone and is incomplete. Reported are 12,000 or so clones; the ten largest clones contain under 30%. This receptor was taken from a woman aged 18 to 75 with a cervical HPV16 infection that either progressed to CIN3+ or cleared (not recorded which). The rearrangement links TRBV7-2 to TRBJ2-3; 9 nucleotides match TRBD2. Sequenced input: blood buffy coat. Partial CDR3 DNA: TGTGCCAGCAGCTTAGCTGCGGGGGGGCCTAGCACAGATACG. Translating gives CASSLAAGGPSTDT. The entire CDR3 reads CASSLAAGGPSTDTQYF.